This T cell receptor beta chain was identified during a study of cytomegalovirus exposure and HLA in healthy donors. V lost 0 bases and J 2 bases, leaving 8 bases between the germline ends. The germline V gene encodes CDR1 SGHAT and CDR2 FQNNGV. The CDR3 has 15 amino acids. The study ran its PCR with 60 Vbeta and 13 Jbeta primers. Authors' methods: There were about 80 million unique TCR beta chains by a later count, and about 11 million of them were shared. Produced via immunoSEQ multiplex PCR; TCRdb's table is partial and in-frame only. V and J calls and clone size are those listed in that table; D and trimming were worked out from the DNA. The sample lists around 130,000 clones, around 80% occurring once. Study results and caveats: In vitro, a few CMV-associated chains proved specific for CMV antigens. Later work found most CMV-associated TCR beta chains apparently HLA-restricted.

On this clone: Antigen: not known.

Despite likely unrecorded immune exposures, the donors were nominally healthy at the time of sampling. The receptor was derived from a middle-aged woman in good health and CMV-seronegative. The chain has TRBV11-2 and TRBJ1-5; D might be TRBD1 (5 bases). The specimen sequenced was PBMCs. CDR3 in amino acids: CASSLDRVGNQPQHF. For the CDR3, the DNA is TGTGCCAGCAGCTTAGACAGGGTAGGCAATCAGCCCCAGCATTTT.